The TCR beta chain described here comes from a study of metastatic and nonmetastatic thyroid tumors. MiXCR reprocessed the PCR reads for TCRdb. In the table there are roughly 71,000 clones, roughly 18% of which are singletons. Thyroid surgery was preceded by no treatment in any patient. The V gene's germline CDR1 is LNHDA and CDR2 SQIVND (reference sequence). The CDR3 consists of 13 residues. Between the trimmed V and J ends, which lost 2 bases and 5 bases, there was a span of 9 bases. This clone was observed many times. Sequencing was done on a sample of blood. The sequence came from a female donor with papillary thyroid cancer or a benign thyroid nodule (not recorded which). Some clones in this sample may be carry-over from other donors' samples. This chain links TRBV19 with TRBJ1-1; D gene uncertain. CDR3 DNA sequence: TGTGCCAGTAGTATATTGGTCGGGACTGAAGCTTTCTTT. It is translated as CASSILVGTEAFF.